Here is one T cell receptor beta chain with its context. CDR3 regions were amplified by Arm-PCR using iRepertoire HTBI primers to build TCR beta libraries. TCRdb passed the multiplex PCR reads through MiXCR, listing each CDR3 protein once. In the table there are more than 650,000 distinct CDR3 sequences, 25% to 30% of which are singletons. The entry originates in a study of regulatory T cells in long-lasting Graves disease. J gave up 6 bases and V 1 base, and 20 bases lay outside the gene matches. The CDR3 is 19 amino acids. CDR1 is SEHNR, CDR2 FQNEAQ, per germline (reference sequence). Time point described: persistent/refractory GD, antithyroid drugs over 5 years with positive TRAb. The TCR library used RNA extracted from PBMCs.

Sequenced material: peripheral blood mononuclear cells (PBMCs), taken when the disease was refractory, from a patient treated with antithyroid drugs. This rearrangement joins TRBV7-9 to TRBJ1-1; TRBD1 agrees at 7 bases. This TCR derives from a female donor with Graves disease. The DNA of the CDR3 is TGTGCCAGCAGCTTAGGCCACTTAACAGGGGCCACCCCTGATCCTGAAGCTTTCTTT. Its protein is CASSLGHLTGATPDPEAFF.